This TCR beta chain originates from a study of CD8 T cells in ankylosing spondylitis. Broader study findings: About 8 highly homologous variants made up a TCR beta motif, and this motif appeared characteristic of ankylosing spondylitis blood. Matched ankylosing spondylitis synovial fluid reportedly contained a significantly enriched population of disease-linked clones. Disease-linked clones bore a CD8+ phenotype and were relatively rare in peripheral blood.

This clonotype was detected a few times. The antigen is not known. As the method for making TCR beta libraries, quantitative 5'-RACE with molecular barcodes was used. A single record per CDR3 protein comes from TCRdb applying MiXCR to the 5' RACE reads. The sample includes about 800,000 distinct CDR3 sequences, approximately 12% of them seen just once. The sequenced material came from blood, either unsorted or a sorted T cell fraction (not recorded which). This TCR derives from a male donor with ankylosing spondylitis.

The CDR3 nucleotides are TGCGCCAGCAGCCTATACTGGGGACAGGGGGTTAACTATGGCTACACCTTC. Amino acid sequence: CASSLYWGQGVNYGYTF. The rearrangement links TRBV4-3 to TRBJ1-2; TRBD1 matches at 11 bases. Trimming cost V 4 bases and J 1 base; bases outside gene matches: 8. Germline V gene sequence: CDR1 LGHNA, CDR2 YSLEER. This CDR3 comprises 17 residues.